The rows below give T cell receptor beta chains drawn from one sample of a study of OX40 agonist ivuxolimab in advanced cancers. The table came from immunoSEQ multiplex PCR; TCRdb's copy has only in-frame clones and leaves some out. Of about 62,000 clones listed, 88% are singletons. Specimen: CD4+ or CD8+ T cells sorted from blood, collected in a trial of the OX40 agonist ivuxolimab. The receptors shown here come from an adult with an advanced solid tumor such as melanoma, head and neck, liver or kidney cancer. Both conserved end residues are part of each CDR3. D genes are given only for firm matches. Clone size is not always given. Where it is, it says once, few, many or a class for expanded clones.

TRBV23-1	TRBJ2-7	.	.	CASRDSRGVYEQYF	TGCGCCAGCAGGGACTCAAGAGGGGTCTACGAGCAGTACTTC
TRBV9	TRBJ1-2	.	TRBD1	CASSETSRGQLGYGYTF	TGTGCCAGCAGCGAAACTTCCAGGGGGCAGTTGGGCTATGGCTACACCTTC
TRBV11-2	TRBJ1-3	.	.	CASSLRQGNTIYF	TGTGCCAGCAGCTTAAGACAGGGAAACACCATATATTTT
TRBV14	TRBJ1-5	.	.	CASSQEFTGPQHF	TGTGCCAGCAGCCAAGAATTTACAGGGCCCCAGCATTTT
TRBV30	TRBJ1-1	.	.	CAWSKEGSTEAFF	TGTGCCTGGAGTAAGGAGGGGAGCACTGAAGCTTTCTTT
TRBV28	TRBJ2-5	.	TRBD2	CASSPPGGGGRETQYF	TGTGCCAGCAGCCCTCCTGGGGGGGGAGGTAGAGAGACCCAGTACTTC
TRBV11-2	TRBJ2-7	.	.	CASSSLRGYRRSYEQYF	TGTGCCAGCAGCAGTCTAAGGGGCTATCGGCGATCCTACGAGCAGTACTTC
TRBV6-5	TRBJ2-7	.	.	CASSGRNEQYF	TGTGCCAGCAGTGGGCGAAACGAGCAGTACTTC
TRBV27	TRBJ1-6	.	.	CASSLLGLDSPLHF	TGTGCCAGCAGCCTCCTCGGACTTGATTCACCCCTCCACTTT
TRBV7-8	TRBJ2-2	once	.	CASSLVQGLLRETGELFF	TGTGCCAGCAGCTTAGTGCAGGGATTATTAAGGGAAACCGGGGAGCTGTTTTTT
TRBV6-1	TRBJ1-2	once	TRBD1	CASSEAGTGTYGYTF	TGTGCCAGCAGTGAAGCGGGGACAGGGACCTATGGCTACACCTTC
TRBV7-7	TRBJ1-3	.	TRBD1	CASSSGQGGNTIYF	TGTGCTAGCAGCTCGGGACAGGGTGGAAACACCATATATTTT
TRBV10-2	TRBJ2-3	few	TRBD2	CASGMTSGGAGSEADTQYF	TGCGCCAGCGGGATGACTAGCGGGGGGGCCGGGTCGGAAGCAGATACGCAGTATTTT
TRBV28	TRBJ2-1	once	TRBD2	CASSLYGGGSYNEQFF	TGTGCCAGCAGTTTATACGGCGGGGGCTCCTACAATGAGCAGTTCTTC
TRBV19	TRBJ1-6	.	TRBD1	CASSIEDRRDSPLHF	TGTGCCAGTAGTATAGAGGACAGGAGGGATTCACCCCTCCACTTT
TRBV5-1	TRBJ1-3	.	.	CASSQEMGAGRNTIYF	TGCGCCAGCAGCCAAGAAATGGGGGCAGGTAGAAACACCATATATTTT
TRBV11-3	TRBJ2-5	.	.	CASSLGERETQYF	TGTGCCAGCAGCTTGGGCGAGAGGGAGACCCAGTACTTC
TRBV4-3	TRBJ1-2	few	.	CASSQERHNYGYTF	TGCGCCAGCAGCCAAGAACGACATAACTATGGCTACACCTTC
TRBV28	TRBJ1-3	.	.	CASSREGAGNTIYF	TGTGCCAGCAGCCGAGAGGGAGCTGGAAACACCATATATTTT
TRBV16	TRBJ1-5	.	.	CASSQSKADSNQPQHF	TGTGCCAGCAGCCAATCGAAAGCCGATAGCAATCAGCCCCAGCATTTT
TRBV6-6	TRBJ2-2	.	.	CATRDTNTGELFF	TGTGCCACCCGGGACACAAACACCGGGGAGCTGTTTTTT
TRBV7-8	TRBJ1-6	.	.	CASSLGTVDRPPLHF	TGTGCCAGCAGCTTAGGGACAGTGGATCGTCCACCCCTCCACTTT
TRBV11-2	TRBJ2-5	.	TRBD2	CASTSLAGALGRETQYF	TGTGCCAGCACCTCCCTAGCGGGGGCGCTCGGTCGGGAGACCCAGTACTTC
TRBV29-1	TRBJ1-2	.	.	CSVDGGYRGLSYGYTF	TGCAGCGTTGACGGAGGGTATAGGGGATTGAGCTATGGCTACACCTTC
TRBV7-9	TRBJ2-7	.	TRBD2	CASSFGLAGDEQYF	TGTGCCAGCAGCTTCGGCCTAGCGGGAGACGAGCAGTACTTC
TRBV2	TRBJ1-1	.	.	CASSESILAARAFF	TGTGCCAGCAGTGAAAGTATCCTGGCAGCGAGAGCTTTCTTT
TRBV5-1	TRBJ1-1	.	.	CASSSPLGVNTEAFF	TGCGCCAGCAGCTCGCCGCTGGGGGTTAACACTGAAGCTTTCTTT
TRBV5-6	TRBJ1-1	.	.	CASSLQGSEAFF	TGTGCCAGCAGCTTGCAGGGGTCTGAAGCTTTCTTT